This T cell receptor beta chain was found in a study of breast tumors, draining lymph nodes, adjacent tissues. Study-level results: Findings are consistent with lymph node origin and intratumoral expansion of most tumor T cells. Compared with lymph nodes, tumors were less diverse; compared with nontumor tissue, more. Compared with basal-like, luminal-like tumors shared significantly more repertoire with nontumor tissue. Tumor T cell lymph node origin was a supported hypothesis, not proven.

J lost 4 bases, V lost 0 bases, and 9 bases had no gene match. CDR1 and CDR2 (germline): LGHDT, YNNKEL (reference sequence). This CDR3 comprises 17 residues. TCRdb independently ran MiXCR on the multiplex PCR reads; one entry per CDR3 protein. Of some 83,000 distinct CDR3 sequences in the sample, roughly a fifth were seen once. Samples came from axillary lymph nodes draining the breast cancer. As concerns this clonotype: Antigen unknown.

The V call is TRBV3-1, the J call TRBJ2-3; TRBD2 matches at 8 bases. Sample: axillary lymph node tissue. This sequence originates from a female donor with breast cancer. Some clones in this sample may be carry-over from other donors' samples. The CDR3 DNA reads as TGTGCCAGCAGCCAAGAAGCCTGGACTAGCCGTGCAGATACGCAGTATTTT. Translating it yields CASSQEAWTSRADTQYF.